These 17 T cell receptor beta chains share one sample of origin, sequenced in a study of blood T cell repertoires in COVID-19. The protocol was immunoSEQ multiplex PCR, while the TCRdb copy is restricted to in-frame clones and leaves out a portion. Among some 20,000 clones listed, roughly 85% were seen once. Specimen: peripheral blood. The source is a human donor with active COVID-19. The donor label of this sample is uncertain.

The chain links TRBV4-1 to TRBJ2-5; possible D gene TRBD1, 6 bases. From germline, CDR1 is MGHRA and CDR2 YSYEKL. V was cut by 2 bases and J by 4 bases, with 14 bases left in between. CDR3 length: 15 residues. The CDR3 DNA follows: TGCGCCAGCAGCCAATTAGGGGGAATCCTAGAGACCCAGTACTTC. It specifies CASSQLGGILETQYF.

This clone appeared a few times. The chain joins TRBV7-3 to TRBJ2-7; TRBD2 matches at 11 bases. The germline V gene encodes CDR1 SGHTA and CDR2 FQGTGA. This CDR3 region has 18 residues. Trimming cost V 8 bases and J 0 bases; bases outside gene matches: 15. DNA of the CDR3: TGTGCCAGCCTCACGCCGGGACTAGCGGCCCTGAGCTCCTACGAGCAGTACTTC. Protein product: CASLTPGLAALSSYEQYF.

The chain combines TRBV2 with TRBJ1-5, with D hard to call. Germline values: CDR1 SNHLY, CDR2 FYNNEI. The V gene lost 8 bases and the J gene lost 2 bases, with 10 bases spanning the gap. The CDR3 extends over 13 amino acids. The CDR3 DNA sequence: TGTGCCAGCGGTAACGGGGGCAATCAGCCCCAGCATTTT. This codes for CASGNGGNQPQHF.

This clone was seen more than once but under ten times. J is TRBJ2-5 and V is TRBV19, with 8 bases lining up with TRBD1. Germline values: CDR1 LNHDA, CDR2 SQIVND (reference sequence). The CDR3 contains 14 residues. J lost 7 bases, V lost 3 bases, and 7 bases had no gene match. The CDR3 region is CASSMGQASGTQYF. Here the CDR3 DNA reads TGTGCCAGTAGTATGGGACAGGCAAGTGGGACCCAGTACTTC.

This clone was detected only once. The CDR3 bases are TGCGCCAGCAGCCACCCGACAGGAGCAGACATTCAGTACTTC. This translates into CASSHPTGADIQYF. The chain recombines TRBV4-1 with TRBJ2-4, with D tentatively TRBD1 (6 bases). This CDR3 has 14 residues. CDR1 MGHRA and CDR2 YSYEKL come from the germline V gene. V lost 3 bases, J lost 8 bases, and 14 bases lay in between.

This chain joins TRBV11-2 and TRBJ1-6; possibly TRBD1 for D (5 bases). There are 14 residues in the CDR3. CDR1 and CDR2 (germline): SGHAT, FQNNGV. Trimming pared 2 bases from V and 9 bases from J, leaving 11 bases between. CDR3 in amino acids: CASSLTGGGSPLHF. CDR3 in DNA: TGTGCCAGCAGCTTAACAGGCGGGGGTTCACCCCTCCACTTT.

The chain joins TRBV21-1 to TRBJ1-1. TRBV21-1 is reported as a pseudogene. CDR3 size: 11 residues. The CDR3 bases are TGTGCCAGCCTCGGAGGGCCTGCAGCTTTCTTT. It encodes CASLGGPAAFF.

The V call is TRBV6-1, the J call TRBJ2-7, with 7 nucleotides matching TRBD2. CDR1 and CDR2 (germline): MNHNS, SASEGT. Trimming took 3 bases from V and 3 from J; bases not matched to a gene: 8. The CDR3 has 15 residues. Here the CDR3 DNA reads TGTGCCAGCAGTGAGGGACTATCACAAAACTACGAGCAGTACTTC. Amino acids: CASSEGLSQNYEQYF.

This clone was seen just once. The chain combines TRBV23-1 with TRBJ2-1; 9 bases are a match to TRBD2. TRBV23-1 is an ORF, and what it does is uncertain. V dropped 6 bases and J dropped 9; count of bases not matched to a gene: 6. CDR3 length equals 13 residues. CDR3 bases: TGCGCCAGCAGCAGGACTAGCGAAGGTGAGCAGTTCTTC. Protein: CASSRTSEGEQFF.

The rearrangement joins TRBV7-9 to TRBJ2-4, with D possibly being TRBD2 (6 bases). The germline V and J ends were trimmed by 3 bases and 0 bases, with 6 bases remaining between them. The CDR3 is 14 residues long. Germline loops: CDR1 SEHNR, CDR2 FQNEAQ (reference sequence). CDR3 loop: CASSFGGAKNIQYF. In nucleotides, the CDR3 is TGTGCCAGCAGCTTCGGGGGAGCCAAAAACATTCAGTACTTC. Using reference TRBV7-9 and TRBJ2-4 for the parts outside the CDR3, the full variable domain is DTGVSQNPRHKITKRGQNVTFRCDPISEHNRLYWYRQTLGQGPEFLTYFQNEAQLEKSRLLSDRFSAERPKGSFSTLEIQRTEQGDSAMYLCASSFGGAKNIQYFGAGTRLSVL.

The rearrangement uses TRBV4-3 and TRBJ2-1, with TRBD1 as a possible D gene (5 bases). Trimming removed 4 bases from V and 0 bases from J, with 10 bases in between. The CDR3 is made up of 15 amino acids. The germline gives CDR1 LGHNA, CDR2 YSLEER. CDR3 amino acids: CASSRTHNSYNEQFF. CDR3 coding DNA: TGCGCCAGCAGCCGGACACACAACTCCTACAATGAGCAGTTCTTC.

This CDR3 is CASSPKTGWEQYF. In DNA, the CDR3 is TGTGCCAGCAGCCCCAAGACAGGATGGGAGCAGTACTTC. V gene TRBV7-9 combines with J gene TRBJ2-7, with D maybe TRBD1 (6 bases). The germline V gene has CDR1 SEHNR and CDR2 FQNEAQ (reference sequence). CDR3 length: 13 amino acids. Trimming stripped 5 bases from V and 7 bases from J, with 15 bases between.

CDR3: CASSQRAGKTGELFF. The CDR3 nucleotides are TGTGCCAGCAGCCAACGAGCAGGGAAAACCGGGGAGCTGTTTTTT. The chain joins TRBV3-1 (or the pseudogene TRBV3-2) to TRBJ2-2; maybe TRBD1 (5 bases). This CDR3 comprises 15 residues. Trimming shortened V by 2 bases and J by 5 bases, and 12 bases separated the two germline ends. The germline V gene has CDR1 LGHDT and CDR2 YNNKEL (reference sequence).

The gene calls are TRBV11-3 and TRBJ2-7; 7 bases line up with TRBD2. Germline V gene sequence: CDR1 SGHNT, CDR2 YENEEA. J was trimmed by 2 bases and V by 5 bases; bases with no gene match: 9. The length of the CDR3 is 15 residues. Here the CDR3 reads CASSPHASGPYEQYF. The DNA of the CDR3 is TGTGCCAGCAGCCCCCACGCTAGCGGACCCTACGAGCAGTACTTC.

The table lists this clone with a count of one. The chain uses TRBV27 and TRBJ1-1; D uncertain. V was trimmed by 6 bases and J by 2 bases, leaving 16 bases between them. This CDR3 has 15 amino acids. The V gene's germline CDR1 is MNHEY and CDR2 SMNVEV (reference sequence). The CDR3 sequence is CASRMGIRGNTEAFF. CDR3 nucleotide sequence: TGTGCCAGCAGAATGGGAATACGGGGAAACACTGAAGCTTTCTTT.

The chain uses TRBV19 and TRBJ1-1, with a possible D match to TRBD1 (6 bases). Trimming took off 6 bases at V and 6 bases at J, with 20 bases between the two ends. The CDR3 is made up of 15 amino acids. The V gene's germline CDR1 is LNHDA and CDR2 SQIVND (reference sequence). The CDR3 loop is CASSDRFGNNAEAFF. The CDR3 coding sequence is TGTGCCAGTAGCGACAGGTTTGGGAACAACGCTGAAGCTTTCTTT.

This chain uses TRBV7-6 with TRBJ2-2, with D unresolved. The CDR3 length is 17 residues. The germline V gene has CDR1 SGHVS and CDR2 FNYEAQ. With 2 bases removed from V and 0 bases from J, the gap between germline ends came to 13 bases. The CDR3 here is CASSLYVGGTNTGELFF. DNA of the CDR3: TGTGCCAGCAGCTTATACGTTGGCGGAACGAACACCGGGGAGCTGTTTTTT.